This TCR beta chain derives from a study of blood T cell repertoires in COVID-19. V was clipped by 0 bases and J by 7 bases, with 13 bases between them. Germline CDR1 and CDR2: SGHTA and FQGNSA. The CDR3 spans 15 residues. Assay used: immunoSEQ multiplex PCR; TCRdb lists only in-frame clones, some missing. The repertoire holds 130,000 to 150,000 clones, with more than 70% as singletons. This chain connects TRBV7-2 to TRBJ1-5; D not resolved. This sequence originates from a man aged 60 to 75 with active or convalescent COVID-19. The specimen sequenced was peripheral blood. CDR3 in DNA: TGTGCCAGCAGCTTAGCGAGGGAGGTAGGGCAGCCCCAGCATTTT. Translated, it gives CASSLAREVGQPQHF.